The 28 T cell receptor beta chains reported below all come from one sample, sequenced in a study of regulatory T cells in long-lasting Graves disease. Regarding time point: persistent/refractory GD, antithyroid drugs over 5 years with positive TRAb. Generation of the TCR library employed RNA extracted from PBMCs. In building TCR beta libraries, iRepertoire HTBI primers were used together with Arm-PCR of CDR3 regions. TCRdb independently ran MiXCR on the multiplex PCR reads; one entry per CDR3 protein. The sample shows 390,000 or so distinct CDR3 sequences, roughly 24% of them seen only once. The sequenced sample was peripheral blood mononuclear cells (PBMCs), obtained when the disease was refractory, from a patient treated with antithyroid drugs. Every receptor here comes from a woman in her thirties or forties with Graves disease.

This chain uses TRBV10-3 with TRBJ2-3; 11 bases match TRBD1. CDR1 and CDR2 (germline): ENHRY, SYGVKD. V lost 7 bases and J lost 3; bases outside the gene matches: 12. The CDR3 loop spans 17 amino acids. In nucleotides, the CDR3 is TGTGCCATCAACCCGAGCCCGGACAGGGGGCGAACAGATACGCAGTATTTT. Its translation: CAINPSPDRGRTDTQYF.

This clonotype was seen at least ten times. V usage is TRBV20-1 and J usage is TRBJ1-1; tentatively, D is TRBD1 (6 bases). From germline, CDR1 is DFQATT and CDR2 SNEGSKA (reference sequence). CDR3 length: 12 residues. Trimming cost V 5 bases and J 5 bases, with 12 bases left between them. The CDR3 sequence is CSAYRGGTEAFF. CDR3 nucleotides: TGCAGTGCTTATAGGGGGGGGACTGAAGCTTTCTTT.

This clonotype has only a few counts. The chain is built from TRBV20-1 and TRBJ2-7; D gene unclear. Germline CDR1 and CDR2: DFQATT and SNEGSKA (reference sequence). V lost 8 bases to trimming and J lost 5 bases, with 10 bases between them. The length of the CDR3 is 10 residues. DNA of the CDR3: TGCAGTTCAATCCCCCACGAGCAGTACTTC. Its translation is CSSIPHEQYF.

In this sample, this clonotype turned up many times. The V gene is TRBV11-2, the J gene TRBJ2-5, with D hard to call. The V and J ends lost 1 base and 0 bases respectively, with 12 bases between them. CDR3 size: 16 residues. Germline V lookup: CDR1 SGHAT, CDR2 FQNNGV. CDR3 coding DNA: TGTGCCAGCAGCTTAGGCCCTCTCCCAAACCAAGAGACCCAGTACTTC. This gives the protein CASSLGPLPNQETQYF.

This clonotype was counted many times. A junction end diverges from the germline sequence, so it may reflect a read error. As DNA, the CDR3 is TGCAGCACGTCCGGGGACAGGGCCGACTTC. This encodes CSTSGDRADF. The gene calls are TRBV29-1 and TRBJ2-5; 9 nucleotides align to TRBD1. Germline loops: CDR1 SQVTM, CDR2 ANQGSEA. The CDR3 consists of 10 residues.

This clonotype was seen a few times. This rearrangement joins TRBV28 to TRBJ1-5, with 7 bases matching TRBD1. V lost 2 bases to trimming and J lost 3 bases; unmatched junction nucleotides: 4. CDR1 and CDR2 (germline): MDHEN, SYDVKM. The CDR3 runs 15 residues. In DNA form, the CDR3 reads TGTGCCAGCAGTTTAGAGGGACAGTACAATCAGCCCCAGCATTTT. This gives the protein CASSLEGQYNQPQHF.

The V and J genes are TRBV28 and TRBJ1-6; D not certain. Per germline, CDR1 MDHEN and CDR2 SYDVKM. The CDR3 covers 16 residues. Trimming pared 3 bases from V and 9 bases from J, leaving 18 bases between. The CDR3 sequence is CASSFEGRFNGSPLHF. Written as DNA, the CDR3 is TGTGCCAGCAGTTTTGAGGGCCGGTTTAACGGTTCACCCCTCCACTTT.

This clonotype was counted at least ten times. This chain uses TRBV27 with TRBJ2-7, with 7 bases identical to TRBD1. CDR1 is MNHEY and CDR2 is SMNVEV in the germline V gene (reference sequence). After removal of 5 bases from V and 3 bases from J, the junction contained 7 bases not matched to a gene. The CDR3 runs to 14 residues. The CDR3 nucleotides are TGTGCCAGCAGTGACGGGACAGAGAGCTACGAGCAGTACTTC. Its protein product is CASSDGTESYEQYF.

The V and J genes are TRBV6-1 and TRBJ2-7; D not resolved. Germline V gene lookup returns CDR1 MNHNS and CDR2 SASEGT. Trimming removed 8 bases from V and 3 bases from J, with 20 bases in between. The CDR3 extends over 15 amino acids. In nucleotides, the CDR3 is TGTGCCAGCCGCGAAAGGTCACCCGAAGACTACGAGCAGTACTTC. The encoded protein is CASRERSPEDYEQYF.

V is TRBV29-1 and J is TRBJ1-2, with D tentatively TRBD1 (5 bases). The CDR3 covers 12 residues. Germline V CDR1 and CDR2: SQVTM, ANQGSEA. Trimming shortened V by 4 bases and J by 3 bases, and 9 bases separated the two germline ends. CDR3 sequence (DNA): TGCAGCGTTGGTCGGGGGGACTATGGCTACACCTTC. Protein: CSVGRGDYGYTF.

This clonotype was observed a handful of times. The chain links TRBV20-1 to TRBJ2-7; D uncertain. This CDR3 contains 13 residues. The V gene's germline CDR1 is DFQATT and CDR2 SNEGSKA (reference sequence). V lost 4 bases and J lost 2, with 12 bases in between. The CDR3 sequence is CSAKLPKPYEQYF. Here the CDR3 DNA reads TGCAGTGCTAAGCTCCCAAAACCCTACGAGCAGTACTTC.

At least ten counts were recorded for this clonotype. Compared with germline, one end of the junction differs, possibly owing to a read error. The chain combines TRBV29-1 with TRBJ2-7; D is undetermined. The germline V gene encodes CDR1 SQVTM and CDR2 ANQGSEA. The CDR3 is made up of 11 amino acids. CDR3 in amino acids: CSGTVSYEQYF. In DNA form, the CDR3 reads TGCAGCGGAACAGTATCCTACGAGCAATACTTC.

This clonotype was recorded many times. This chain connects TRBV28 to TRBJ2-5, with D possibly matching TRBD1 (6 bases). Trimming removed 0 bases from V and 5 bases from J, with 10 bases in between. This CDR3 has 14 amino acids. The germline V gene has CDR1 MDHEN and CDR2 SYDVKM. CDR3 DNA sequence: TGTGCCAGCAGTTTATGGTACAGGGTGGAGACCCAGTACTTC. Its translation: CASSLWYRVETQYF.

This clonotype was found many times. V and J are TRBV28 and TRBJ1-1; no definite D call. V was clipped by 6 bases and J by 4 bases, with 12 bases between them. Per germline, CDR1 MDHEN and CDR2 SYDVKM. The CDR3 totals 13 residues. CDR3 amino acids: CASSPNAVTEAFF. In DNA, the CDR3 is TGTGCCAGCAGCCCAAATGCAGTCACTGAAGCTTTCTTT.

V usage is TRBV12-3 or TRBV12-4 and J usage is TRBJ2-3; TRBD2 is a possible D gene (5 bases). CDR3 length: 16 amino acids. With 2 bases removed from V and 1 base from J, the gap between germline ends came to 13 bases. This CDR3 is CASSLHDLSGTDTQYF. The CDR3, as DNA: TGTGCCAGCAGTTTACATGACCTTAGCGGCACAGATACGCAGTATTTT.

The chain combines TRBV5-1 with TRBJ2-2, with D possibly being TRBD1 or TRBD2 (6 bases each). The V gene's germline CDR1 is SGHRS and CDR2 YFSETQ. There are 15 residues in the CDR3. V lost 5 bases to trimming and J lost 0 bases, with 11 bases between them. The CDR3 sequence is CASRGGQPNTGELFF. The CDR3 DNA sequence: TGCGCCAGCAGGGGGGGCCAGCCGAACACCGGGGAGCTGTTTTTT.

This clonotype occurred a few times. The V and J genes are TRBV19 and TRBJ2-7; 9 positions agree with TRBD1. The CDR3 runs to 16 residues. Germline assignment: CDR1 LNHDA and CDR2 SQIVND (reference sequence). The trim removed 5 bases at V and 0 bases at J, leaving 8 bases unmatched. CDR3 nucleotides: TGTGCCAGTAGTTTAACAGGGGGCCTGAGCTCCTACGAGCAGTACTTC. Translated, it gives CASSLTGGLSSYEQYF.

The rearrangement uses TRBV2 and TRBJ2-1; TRBD2 matches at 8 bases. V dropped 6 bases and J dropped 4; count of bases not matched to a gene: 8. Per germline, CDR1 SNHLY and CDR2 FYNNEI. This CDR3 is built from 15 residues. This CDR3 reads CASRELAVLYNEQFF. In nucleotides, the CDR3 is TGTGCCAGCAGGGAACTAGCGGTGCTTTACAATGAGCAGTTCTTC.

This clonotype turned up a few times. It may be a read error: a sequence one base away is much more abundant. Likely a read error: the CDR3 ends without its conserved phenylalanine or tryptophan. CDR3 sequence reads: CASSPAGTGNTEAFL. The DNA for the CDR3 is TGTGCCAGCAGCCCCGCGGGGACAGGGAACACTGAAGCTTTCCTT. This chain uses TRBV12-3 or TRBV12-4 with TRBJ1-1, with 8 bases that match TRBD1. This CDR3 is 15 amino acids long. V was clipped by 6 bases and J by 1 base; unmatched bases: 7.

The table lists this clonotype with many counts. The V and J genes are TRBV11-2 and TRBJ2-7, with D maybe TRBD1 (6 bases). V was clipped by 5 bases and J by 0 bases, with 14 bases between them. CDR3 length: 15 residues. Germline-derived CDR1 and CDR2 are SGHAT and FQNNGV. CDR3 region: CASSRDRPTSYEQYF. The CDR3 region has the DNA TGTGCCAGCAGCCGAGACAGGCCTACCTCCTACGAGCAGTACTTC.

This clonotype occurred many times. The chain is built from TRBV28 and TRBJ1-6; D perhaps matches TRBD1 (5 bases). Germline CDR1 is MDHEN and CDR2 is SYDVKM. There are 17 residues in the CDR3. The V end was cut by 4 bases, the J end by 10 bases, with 23 bases between. CDR3 DNA: TGTGCCAGCAGTTCCCGTAGGTGGGGGGGAGGATGGTCACCCCTCCACTTT. This codes for CASSSRRWGGGWSPLHF.

The chain uses TRBV29-1 and TRBJ2-3; D call uncertain. There are 13 residues in the CDR3. V was pared by 4 bases and J by 3 bases, with 11 bases between. Germline assignment: CDR1 SQVTM and CDR2 ANQGSEA. The CDR3 DNA follows: TGCAGCGTTGTGTGGCTTCGAACAGATACGCAGTATTTT. Its translation is CSVVWLRTDTQYF.

The V call is TRBV5-8, the J call TRBJ1-1; D gene unclear. This CDR3 region has 9 residues. CDR1 is SGHTS and CDR2 is YDEGEE in the germline V gene. V dropped 8 bases and J dropped 1 base, with 0 bases sitting between them. CDR3 bases: TGTGCCAGGAACACTGAAGCTTTCTTT. This codes for CARNTEAFF. The full variable domain, rest sourced from reference TRBV5-8 and TRBJ1-1, is EAGVTQSPTHLIKTRGQQATLRCSPISGHTSVYWYQQALGLGLQFLLWYDEGEERNRGNFPPRFSGRQFPNYSSELNVNALELEDSALYLCARNTEAFFGQGTRLTVV.

This clonotype occurred many times. The chain links TRBV5-1 to TRBJ2-7; TRBD1 is a possible D gene (6 bases). V shed 2 bases and J shed 3 bases, with 15 bases lying between them. The CDR3 extends over 15 amino acids. Germline V gives CDR1 SGHRS, CDR2 YFSETQ. This CDR3 reads CASSLKPGTSYEQYF. In nucleotides, the CDR3 is TGCGCCAGCAGCTTAAAGCCCGGGACAAGCTACGAGCAGTACTTC.

This clonotype was counted a few times. This sequence joins TRBV15 and TRBJ2-7, with TRBD1 identical over 7 bases. CDR3 length equals 14 residues. The V gene end was trimmed by 2 bases and the J gene end by 2 bases; junction bases not matched to a gene: 3. In germline, CDR1 is LNHNV, CDR2 YYDKDF (reference sequence). The CDR3 loop reads CATSRLQGTYEQYF. The CDR3 DNA reads as TGTGCCACCAGCAGATTACAGGGGACCTACGAGCAGTACTTC.

This clonotype was counted ten times or more. The chain links TRBV2 to TRBJ2-5; the D is unclear. Germline V CDR1 and CDR2: SNHLY, FYNNEI. V was pared by 4 bases and J by 5 bases, with 17 bases between. The CDR3 consists of 15 residues. The CDR3 nucleotides are TGTGCCAGCAGTGCCGCACAGAGGAGTGGCGAGACCCAGTACTTC. Translated, it gives CASSAAQRSGETQYF.

Notes on this clonotype: A read error is likely, as this CDR3 ends without the conserved phenylalanine or tryptophan. The chain recombines TRBV5-1 with TRBJ2-7; 8 bases fit TRBD1. Per germline, CDR1 SGHRS and CDR2 YFSETQ. V lost 2 bases, J lost 6 bases, and 1 base stayed unmatched. The CDR3 runs 12 residues. The CDR3 DNA reads as TGCGCCAGCAGCTTTACAGGGGGCGAGCAGTACTGC. Its protein product is CASSFTGGEQYC.

This clonotype was recorded many times. The rearrangement links TRBV12-3 or TRBV12-4 to TRBJ2-7; 9 bases align to TRBD2. J gave up 4 bases and V 3 bases, and 4 bases lay outside the gene matches. The CDR3 spans 14 residues. The DNA of the CDR3 is TGTGCCAGCAGTTTTGGACTAGCGTGGTACGAGCAGTACTTC. The encoded protein is CASSFGLAWYEQYF.